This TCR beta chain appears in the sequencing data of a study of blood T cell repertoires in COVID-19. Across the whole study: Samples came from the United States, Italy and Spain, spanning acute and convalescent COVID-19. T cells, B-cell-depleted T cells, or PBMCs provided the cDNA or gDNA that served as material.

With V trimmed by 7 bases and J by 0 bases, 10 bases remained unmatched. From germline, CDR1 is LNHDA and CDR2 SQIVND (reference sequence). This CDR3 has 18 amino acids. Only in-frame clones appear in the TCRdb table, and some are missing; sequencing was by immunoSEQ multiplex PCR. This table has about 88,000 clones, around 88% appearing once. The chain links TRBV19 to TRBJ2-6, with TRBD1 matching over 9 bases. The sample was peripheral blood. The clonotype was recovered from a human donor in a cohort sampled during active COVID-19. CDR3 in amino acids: CASNQGGTGYSGANVLTF. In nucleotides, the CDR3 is TGTGCCAGTAATCAGGGGGGGACAGGGTACTCTGGGGCCAACGTCCTGACTTTC.